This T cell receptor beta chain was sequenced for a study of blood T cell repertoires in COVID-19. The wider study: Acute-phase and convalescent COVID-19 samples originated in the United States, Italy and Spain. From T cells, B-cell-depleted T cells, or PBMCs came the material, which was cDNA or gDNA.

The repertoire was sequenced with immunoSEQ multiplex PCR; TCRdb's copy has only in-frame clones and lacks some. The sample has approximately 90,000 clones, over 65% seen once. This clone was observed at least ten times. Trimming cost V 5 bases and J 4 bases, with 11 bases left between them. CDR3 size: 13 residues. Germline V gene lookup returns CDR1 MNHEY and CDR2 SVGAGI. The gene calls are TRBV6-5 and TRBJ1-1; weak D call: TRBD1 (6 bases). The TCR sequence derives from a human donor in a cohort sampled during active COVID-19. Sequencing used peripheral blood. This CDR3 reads CASSKQGTTEAFF. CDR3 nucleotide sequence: TGTGCCAGCAGTAAACAGGGAACCACTGAAGCTTTCTTT.